The clone carrying this TCR beta chain has a count of ten or more. J was trimmed by 2 bases and V by 5 bases; bases with no gene match: 5. CDR3 length: 16 amino acids. Germline CDR1 is MGHRA and CDR2 is YSYEKL. Preparation of the TCRbeta library was carried out with unique molecular identifiers. TCRdb redid the calling of the PCR reads with MiXCR, one entry per CDR3 protein. Of about 250,000 distinct CDR3 sequences listed, about 24% are singletons. The data derive from a study of T-cell reconstitution after alpha-beta-depleted transplantation in children. The source of this sequence is a female patient between 2 and 15 years old who had a stem cell transplant for congenital amegakaryocytic thrombocytopenia, so the T cells may come from the graft donor. The sequencing here drew on PBMCs, mostly from graft donor cells, taken 360 days after TCRalphabeta/CD19-depleted stem cell transplant. This chain joins TRBV4-1 and TRBJ2-6; TRBD1 agrees at 8 bases. CDR3 DNA sequence: TGCGCCAGCAGCGCTGGACAGGGTCCTGGGGCCAACGTCCTGACTTTC. Translated: CASSAGQGPGANVLTF.